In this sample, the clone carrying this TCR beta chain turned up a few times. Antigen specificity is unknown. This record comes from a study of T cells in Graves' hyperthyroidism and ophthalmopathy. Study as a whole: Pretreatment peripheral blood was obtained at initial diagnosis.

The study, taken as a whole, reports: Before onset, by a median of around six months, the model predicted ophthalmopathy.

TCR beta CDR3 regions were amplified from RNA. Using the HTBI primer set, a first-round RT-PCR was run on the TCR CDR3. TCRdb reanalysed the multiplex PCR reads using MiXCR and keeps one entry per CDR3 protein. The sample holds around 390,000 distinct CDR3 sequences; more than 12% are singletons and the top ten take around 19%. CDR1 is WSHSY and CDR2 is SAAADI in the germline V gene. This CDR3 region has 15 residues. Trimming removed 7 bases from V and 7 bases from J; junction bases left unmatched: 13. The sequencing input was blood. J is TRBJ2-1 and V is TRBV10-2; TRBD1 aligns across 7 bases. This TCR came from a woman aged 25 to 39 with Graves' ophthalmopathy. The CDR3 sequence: CASKPGQIRRNEQFF. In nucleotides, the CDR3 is TGCGCCAGCAAACCGGGACAGATAAGGCGTAATGAGCAGTTCTTC.